The 25 T cell receptor beta chains reported below all come from one sample, sequenced in a study of blood T cell repertoires in COVID-19. Clones were sequenced by immunoSEQ multiplex PCR, and TCRdb holds only the in-frame ones, with some missing. Of about 130,000 clones in the sample, 92% were seen once. Sequencing was performed on peripheral blood. The receptors stem from a man aged 50 to 60 with COVID-19, enrolled during active disease.

The chain recombines TRBV20-1 with TRBJ2-7; D not certain. Germline loops: CDR1 DFQATT, CDR2 SNEGSKA (reference sequence). The V end was cut by 5 bases, the J end by 4 bases, with 9 bases between. The CDR3 has 11 residues. CDR3 protein: CSAPQYYEQYF. CDR3 bases: TGCAGTGCTCCCCAGTATTACGAGCAGTACTTC.

This clone was detected once. The chain combines TRBV7-8 with TRBJ1-3; 8 bases agree with TRBD1. The CDR3 is 16 amino acids. V shed 5 bases, J shed 0 bases, and the junction held 6 bases outside the gene matches. Germline lookup yields CDR1 SGHVS and CDR2 FQNEAQ. CDR3 protein: CASSIYTGGSGNTIYF. The CDR3 DNA reads TGTGCCAGCAGCATATACACAGGGGGCTCTGGAAACACCATATATTTT.

CDR3 protein: CASSLDSGEGTQYF. CDR3 in DNA: TGTGCCAGCAGCTTGGATTCAGGGGAGGGGACCCAGTACTTC. V is TRBV5-4 and J is TRBJ2-5; D might be TRBD2 (7 bases). This CDR3 spans 14 amino acids. The V and J ends lost 0 bases and 7 bases respectively, with 13 bases between them. Looked up from germline, CDR1 is SGHNT and CDR2 is YYREEE (reference sequence). The full variable domain, with the rest looked up from reference TRBV5-4 and TRBJ2-5, is ETGVTQSPTHLIKTRGQQVTLRCSSQSGHNTVSWYQQALGQGPQFIFQYYREEENGRGNFPPRFSGLQFPNYSSELNVNALELDDSALYLCASSLDSGEGTQYFGPGTRLLVL.

The chain has TRBV14 and TRBJ2-3; no firm D call. The V and J ends lost 0 bases and 0 bases respectively, with 7 bases between them. This CDR3 comprises 15 residues. The V gene's germline CDR1 is SGHDN and CDR2 FVKESK. CDR3 loop: CASSQERSSTDTQYF. As DNA, the CDR3 is TGTGCCAGCAGCCAAGAGCGTTCTAGCACAGATACGCAGTATTTT.

This sequence joins TRBV14 and TRBJ2-1; the match to TRBD2 covers 14 bases. CDR1 is SGHDN and CDR2 is FVKESK in the germline V gene. V shed 1 base, J shed 8 bases, and the junction held 4 bases outside the gene matches. The CDR3 runs to 16 residues. CDR3 sequence (DNA): TGTGCCAGCAGCCAAGGTTGGGGACTAGCGGGAGATGAGCAGTTCTTC. Residues: CASSQGWGLAGDEQFF. The complete variable domain, with remaining parts taken from reference TRBV14 and TRBJ2-1, reads EAGVTQFPSHSVIEKGQTVTLRCDPISGHDNLYWYRRVMGKEIKFLLHFVKESKQDESGMPNNRFLAERTGGTYSTLKVQPAELEDSGVYFCASSQGWGLAGDEQFFGPGTRLTVL.

The chain joins TRBV5-8 to TRBJ1-2; D is perhaps TRBD1 (5 bases). CDR3 length: 16 residues. Germline lookup yields CDR1 SGHTS and CDR2 YDEGEE. Trimming left V 4 bases short and J 4 bases short, with 20 bases between. The CDR3 DNA sequence: TGTGCCAGCAGCCTGATCGGGGGTAAAGTACCCTATGGCTACACCTTC. It specifies CASSLIGGKVPYGYTF.

This sequence joins TRBV15 and TRBJ2-1; 10 bases are a match to TRBD2. CDR3 length: 15 residues. Germline-derived CDR1 and CDR2 are LNHNV and YYDKDF (reference sequence). V was clipped by 5 bases and J by 9 bases; unmatched bases: 10. CDR3 nucleotide sequence: TGTGCCACCAGCTTCGACGGCCTAGCGGGAGTTGAGCAGTTCTTC. As protein: CATSFDGLAGVEQFF.

This CDR3 is CASRDRGSYGYTF. The CDR3 nucleotides read TGTGCCAGCAGGGACAGGGGCAGCTATGGCTACACCTTC. V gene TRBV6-5 combines with J gene TRBJ1-2; 9 bases match TRBD1. The germline V gene has CDR1 MNHEY and CDR2 SVGAGI. The trim removed 6 bases at V and 4 bases at J, leaving 3 bases unmatched. The CDR3 covers 13 residues.

The chain joins TRBV19 to TRBJ2-7; a weak D match, TRBD1 (7 bases). This CDR3 has 16 residues. Per germline, CDR1 LNHDA and CDR2 SQIVND (reference sequence). V was cut by 2 bases and J by 1 base, with 15 bases left in between. The CDR3 DNA reads as TGTGCCAGTAGTATATCAGGGGGGAGGAGATCCTACGAGCAGTACTTC. This translates into CASSISGGRRSYEQYF.

The rearrangement joins TRBV19 to TRBJ2-1; weak D call: TRBD2 (5 bases). Germline CDR1 reads LNHDA; CDR2 reads SQIVND (reference sequence). The CDR3 is 12 residues long. V dropped 8 bases and J dropped 6 bases, with 11 bases sitting between them. The CDR3 sequence is CASRGFGNEQFF. CDR3 DNA: TGTGCCAGTCGAGGGTTCGGCAATGAGCAGTTCTTC.

This rearrangement joins TRBV27 to TRBJ2-3, with TRBD2 matching 8 bases. With 6 bases clipped from V and 5 bases from J, the junction kept 16 bases outside the gene matches. Germline lookup yields CDR1 MNHEY and CDR2 SMNVEV (reference sequence). There are 17 residues in the CDR3. The CDR3 loop is CASSRQIRSGGGDTQYF. The CDR3 nucleotides are TGTGCCAGCAGCCGCCAGATTCGCAGCGGGGGTGGAGATACGCAGTATTTT.

This clone has more than one count but fewer than ten. The rearrangement links TRBV27 to TRBJ2-7; 8 bases agree with TRBD2. Germline V gives CDR1 MNHEY, CDR2 SMNVEV (reference sequence). The CDR3 is 16 amino acids. Unmatched junction bases numbered 6, after V lost 0 bases and J lost 2 bases. The CDR3 bases are TGTGCCAGCAGTTTATCACCCCCGGGACTAGCCTACGAGCAGTACTTC. It translates to CASSLSPPGLAYEQYF.

CDR3 coding DNA: TGTGCCAGCAGCAAAGGGGCCAGAGGGGAGACCCAGTACTTC. Translated: CASSKGARGETQYF. The chain couples TRBV21-1 to TRBJ2-5; TRBD2 was called by the table and not checked on the DNA. TRBV21-1 is termed a pseudogene. The CDR3 extends over 14 amino acids.

A word on this clone: Additional DNA sequences in this sample encode the identical CDR3. The chain couples TRBV9 to TRBJ2-1, with D perhaps TRBD1 (5 bases). The V and J ends lost 2 bases and 6 bases respectively, with 12 bases between them. The CDR3 sequence is 14 residues long. Germline lookup yields CDR1 SGDLS and CDR2 YYNGEE. The CDR3 nucleotides read TGTGCCAGCAGCGTTGCTGGGGCAGCCAATGAGCAGTTCTTC. As protein: CASSVAGAANEQFF.

This sequence joins TRBV10-3 and TRBJ2-7, with D tentatively TRBD1 (6 bases). The CDR3 extends over 13 amino acids. CDR1 and CDR2 (germline): ENHRY, SYGVKD. The ends were cut back, 2 bases at V and 4 bases at J, with 9 bases in the middle. DNA for the CDR3: TGTGCCATCAGTGAGCCAGGGGTTTACGAGCAGTACGTC. This gives the protein CAISEPGVYEQYV.

The V call is TRBV5-4, the J call TRBJ2-3, with TRBD1 identical over 7 bases. V lost 2 bases to trimming and J lost 0 bases; unmatched junction nucleotides: 6. This CDR3 region has 16 residues. Germline V gives CDR1 SGHNT, CDR2 YYREEE (reference sequence). The chain's CDR3 is CASSFPGQRSTDTQYF. CDR3 sequence (DNA): TGTGCCAGCAGCTTCCCGGGACAGCGAAGCACAGATACGCAGTATTTT.

The chain employs TRBV5-4 and TRBJ2-3; 7 positions match TRBD2. CDR3 size: 16 residues. CDR1 SGHNT and CDR2 YYREEE come from the germline V gene (reference sequence). The V gene end was trimmed by 5 bases and the J gene end by 0 bases; junction bases not matched to a gene: 9. The CDR3 coding sequence is TGTGCCAGCAGTCAAGAACTAGCGTCTAGCACAGATACGCAGTATTTT. Its translation is CASSQELASSTDTQYF.

The chain is built from TRBV5-6 and TRBJ2-7, with D hard to call. V shed 1 base and J shed 5 bases, with 10 bases lying between them. The CDR3 runs to 13 residues. Germline values: CDR1 SGHDT, CDR2 YYEEEE. DNA for the CDR3: TGTGCCAGCAGCTTGATTGGGCAGAACGAGCAGTACGTC. Translating it yields CASSLIGQNEQYV.

The chain couples TRBV6-6 to TRBJ1-6; TRBD1 matches 12 bases. After removal of 6 bases from V and 8 bases from J, the junction contained 8 bases not matched to a gene. The CDR3 extends over 16 amino acids. Germline CDR1 MNHNY, CDR2 SVGAGI (reference sequence). The CDR3 loop is CASRRSGTGGDSPLHF. The DNA of the CDR3 is TGTGCCAGCAGACGATCCGGGACAGGGGGCGATTCACCCCTCCACTTT.

The chain has TRBV5-1 and TRBJ2-1; TRBD2 matches 11 bases. The CDR3 has 16 residues. CDR1 is SGHRS and CDR2 is YFSETQ in the germline V gene. Losses at the gene ends were 4 bases for V and 8 bases for J; bases not matched to a gene: 11. The CDR3 here is CASSRLTSGSIDEQFF. Written as DNA, the CDR3 is TGCGCCAGCAGCCGACTCACTAGCGGGAGTATCGATGAGCAGTTCTTC.

J is TRBJ2-3 and V is TRBV7-2; TRBD2 is a possible D gene (6 bases). Germline V gives CDR1 SGHTA, CDR2 FQGNSA. V was cut by 0 bases and J by 4 bases, with 11 bases left in between. The CDR3 is 15 amino acids. In DNA form, the CDR3 reads TGTGCCAGCAGCTTAGCGTTCGGGAGATCAGATACGCAGTATTTT. Translated: CASSLAFGRSDTQYF.

This chain connects TRBV2 to TRBJ1-1; 8 positions match TRBD1. The CDR3 is 15 residues long. V gave up 5 bases and J gave up 7 bases; unmatched junction bases: 12. From germline, CDR1 is SNHLY and CDR2 FYNNEI. In DNA form, the CDR3 reads TGTGCCAGCAGTTCGGACAGGGAGGGTTTTGGTGAAGCTTTCTTT. Protein sequence: CASSSDREGFGEAFF.

The V and J genes are TRBV2 and TRBJ2-3; D not certain. CDR3 length equals 16 residues. Germline CDR1 SNHLY, CDR2 FYNNEI. The V gene lost 5 bases and the J gene lost 4 bases, with 19 bases spanning the gap. The CDR3 protein is CASSKTSSLASDTQYF. The CDR3 coding sequence is TGTGCCAGCAGTAAGACGTCTAGTTTGGCTTCAGATACGCAGTATTTT.

CDR3: CASSTPRDYGYTF. CDR3 in DNA: TGTGCCAGTAGTACGCCAAGAGATTATGGCTACACCTTC. The chain couples TRBV19 to TRBJ1-2; no clear D. This CDR3 has 13 residues. The V gene's germline CDR1 is LNHDA and CDR2 SQIVND (reference sequence). Trimming removed 4 bases from V and 5 bases from J, with 11 bases in between. Full variable domain (rest looked up from reference TRBV19 and TRBJ1-2): DGGITQSPKYLFRKEGQNVTLSCEQNLNHDAMYWYRQDPGQGLRLIYYSQIVNDFQKGDIAEGYSVSREKKESFPLTVTSAQKNPTAFYLCASSTPRDYGYTFGSGTRLTVV.

The chain carries TRBV6-2 or TRBV6-3 and TRBJ1-6; TRBD1 matches at 7 bases. The J segment lost 10 bases and the V segment lost 0 bases, leaving 0 bases of the junction unmatched. The germline V gene encodes CDR1 MNHEY and CDR2 SVGEGT. The CDR3 has 13 residues. DNA for the CDR3: TGTGCCAGCAGTTACTCGACAGGGTCACCCCTCCACTTT. Amino acids: CASSYSTGSPLHF.